This TCR beta chain was found in a study of blood T cell repertoires in COVID-19. The assay was immunoSEQ multiplex PCR, and TCRdb's table has in-frame clones only and misses some. The repertoire includes tens of thousands of clones, 70% to 90% of them detected once, and approximately 60% sits in the top ten. CDR1 is SGHDN and CDR2 is FVKESK in the germline V gene. The CDR3 covers 13 residues. The germline V and J ends were trimmed by 2 bases and 2 bases, with 6 bases remaining between them. The source of this sequence is a man aged 65 to 85 with acute or convalescent COVID-19. Sequencing was carried out using peripheral blood. The chain recombines TRBV14 with TRBJ1-1; D remains ambiguous. For the CDR3, the DNA is TGTGCCAGCAGCCAAAGGAGAAACACTGAAGCTTTCTTT. The encoded protein is CASSQRRNTEAFF.